These 8 T cell receptor beta chains came from one sample sequenced in a study of post-analysis software for immune sequencing data. Whole-study findings and limits: A few TRBV segments (TRBV5-6, TRBV5-1 and TRBV20-1 among them) occurred more frequently in patients than in controls.

Unique molecular identifiers had been added to the TCR beta cDNA libraries. TCRdb processed the PCR reads anew with MiXCR; each CDR3 protein has one entry. The sample includes about 540,000 distinct CDR3 sequences, 34% seen only once; the top ten take 4.5% to 7.5%. For these receptors, no antigen is known. The specimen was blood. These receptors all stem from a girl aged 2 to 17 with multiple sclerosis.

The gene calls are TRBV14 and TRBJ2-4; no firm D call. The closer fit of TRBJ2-7 to the DNA end suggests the J call may be wrong. Germline V gene lookup returns CDR1 SGHDN and CDR2 FVKESK. The CDR3 consists of 12 residues. CDR3 protein: CASSQPTYEQYF. CDR3 sequence (DNA): TGTGCCAGCAGCCAGCCCACCTACGAGCAGTACTTC.

The DNA for the CDR3 is TGCAGCGTGGGGGGACAGGGGCTCGGGCCCCAGCATTTT. This encodes CSVGGQGLGPQHF. The chain joins TRBV29-1 to TRBJ1-5; 10 nucleotides match TRBD1. The CDR3 contains 13 residues. Germline loops: CDR1 SQVTM, CDR2 ANQGSEA. V shed 6 bases and J 9 bases; nucleotides not matched to a gene: 8.

In regard to this clonotype: A much more abundant neighbour one base away suggests this may be a read error. V is TRBV7-2 and J is TRBJ2-1; no clear D gene. Trimming removed 2 bases from V and 3 bases from J, with 5 bases in between. Germline assignment: CDR1 SGHTA and CDR2 FQGNSA. CDR3 length: 13 residues. The DNA of the CDR3 is TGTGCCAGCAGCTTATACAACTACAATGAGCAGTTCTTC. This sequence encodes CASSLYNYNEQFF.

This clonotype was seen only once. The rearrangement joins TRBV5-5 to TRBJ2-3; D possibly corresponds to TRBD1 (6 bases). From germline, CDR1 is SGHKS and CDR2 YYEKEE (reference sequence). The CDR3 covers 14 residues. V gave up 10 bases and J gave up 3 bases, with 18 bases separating them. Here the CDR3 reads CAGIRQVSTDTQYF. The CDR3 nucleotides are TGTGCCGGCATAAGACAGGTTTCGACAGATACGCAGTATTTT.

The chain employs TRBV6-6 and TRBJ2-5; D remains unclear. This CDR3 is 13 amino acids long. Between the trimmed V and J ends, which lost 2 bases and 5 bases, there was a span of 9 bases. Germline V lookup: CDR1 MNHNY, CDR2 SVGAGI (reference sequence). The CDR3: CASSYAVRETQYF. CDR3 bases: TGTGCCAGCAGTTACGCGGTGAGGGAGACCCAGTACTTC.

This clonotype was counted only a few times. The chain combines TRBV20-1 with TRBJ2-7; D is possibly TRBD1 (5 bases). The V gene lost 5 bases and the J gene lost 0 bases, with 14 bases spanning the gap. This CDR3 is built from 14 residues. The germline CDR1 and CDR2 sequences are DFQATT and SNEGSKA (reference sequence). CDR3 amino acids: CSAQIDSSSYEQYF. The CDR3 region has the DNA TGCAGTGCTCAGATCGACAGTAGCTCCTACGAGCAGTACTTC.

The chain has TRBV5-4 and TRBJ2-3; D is unclear. The CDR3 contains 15 residues. V was trimmed by 1 base and J by 0 bases, leaving 9 bases between them. Looked up from germline, CDR1 is SGHNT and CDR2 is YYREEE (reference sequence). The DNA for the CDR3 is TGTGCCAGCAGCTTGATGATAGGGAGCACAGATACGCAGTATTTT. Residues: CASSLMIGSTDTQYF. Full variable domain (outside the CDR3, taken from reference TRBV5-4 and TRBJ2-3): ETGVTQSPTHLIKTRGQQVTLRCSSQSGHNTVSWYQQALGQGPQFIFQYYREEENGRGNFPPRFSGLQFPNYSSELNVNALELDDSALYLCASSLMIGSTDTQYFGPGTRLTVL.

The table lists this clonotype with a few counts. In DNA, the CDR3 is TGTGCCATCAGTGAGCCGGCACGACAGGGTTCGGATGGCTACACCTTC. This encodes CAISEPARQGSDGYTF. V and J are TRBV10-3 and TRBJ1-2, with TRBD1 matching 7 bases. The CDR3 contains 16 residues. The germline V gene encodes CDR1 ENHRY and CDR2 SYGVKD. Trimming took 2 bases from V and 6 from J; bases not matched to a gene: 12.